This TCR beta chain originates from a study of human T cells and chemical hapten exposure. Sequencing started from total RNA isolated from unfractionated whole blood. Findings and limits, study-wide: Sensitizing to DPC left TCRs with a frequency above 1 in 1000 unaltered.

Separate cDNA molecules received unique molecular identifiers, which the library attached to them. A single record per CDR3 protein comes from TCRdb applying MiXCR to the 5' RACE reads. The sample records 95,000 to 120,000 distinct CDR3 sequences, 19% being singletons. V lost 9 bases, J lost 7 bases, and 16 bases stayed unmatched. The CDR3 consists of 16 residues. The germline CDR1 and CDR2 sequences are KGHDR and SFDVKD. The sample holds many counts of this clonotype. Its antigen is unknown. This clonotype originated in a human donor in good health. The gene calls are TRBV24-1 and TRBJ2-1; 8 nucleotides match TRBD2. The CDR3 here is CATCLVERGLANEQFF. CDR3 in DNA: TGTGCCACCTGTTTGGTGGAGCGGGGGCTTGCGAATGAGCAGTTCTTC.